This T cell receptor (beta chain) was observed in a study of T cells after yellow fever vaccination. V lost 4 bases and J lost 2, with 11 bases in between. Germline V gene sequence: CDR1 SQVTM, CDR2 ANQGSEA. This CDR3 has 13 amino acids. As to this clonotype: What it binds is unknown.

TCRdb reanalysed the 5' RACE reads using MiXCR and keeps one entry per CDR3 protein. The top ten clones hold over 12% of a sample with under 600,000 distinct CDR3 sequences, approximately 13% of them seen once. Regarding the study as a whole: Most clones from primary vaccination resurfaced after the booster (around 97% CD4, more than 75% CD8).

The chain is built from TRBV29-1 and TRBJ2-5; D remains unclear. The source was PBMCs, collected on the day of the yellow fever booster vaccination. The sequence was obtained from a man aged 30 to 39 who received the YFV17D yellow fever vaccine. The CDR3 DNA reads TGCAGCGTTGCTCGGTGGGAACAAGAGACCCAGTACTTC. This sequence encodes CSVARWEQETQYF.